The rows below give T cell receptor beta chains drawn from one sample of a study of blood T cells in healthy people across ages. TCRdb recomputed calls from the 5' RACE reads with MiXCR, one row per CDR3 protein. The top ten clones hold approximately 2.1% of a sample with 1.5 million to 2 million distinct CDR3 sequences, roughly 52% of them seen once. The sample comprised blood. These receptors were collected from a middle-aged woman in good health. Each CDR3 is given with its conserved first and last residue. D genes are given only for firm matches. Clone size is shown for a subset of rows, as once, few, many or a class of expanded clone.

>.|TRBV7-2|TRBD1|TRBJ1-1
CASSLTGTGNTEAFF
TGTGCCAGCAGCTTAACCGGGACAGGGAACACTGAAGCTTTCTTT
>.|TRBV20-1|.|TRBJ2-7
CSSESIGGLCEQYF
TGCAGTTCAGAGTCTATAGGGGGACTCTGCGAGCAGTACTTC
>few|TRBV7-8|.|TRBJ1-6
CASSLEGHNYNSPLHF
TGTGCCAGCAGCTTAGAAGGGCACAATTATAATTCACCCCTCCACTTT
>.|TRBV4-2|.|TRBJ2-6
CASSQGRWGESGANVLTF
TGTGCCAGCAGCCAAGGTCGATGGGGGGAGTCTGGGGCCAACGTCCTGACTTTC
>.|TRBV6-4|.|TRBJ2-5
CASSDKGSPTQYF
TGTGCCAGCAGTGATAAAGGGTCGCCGACCCAGTACTTC
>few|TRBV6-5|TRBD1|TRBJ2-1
CASSLIRDSPYNEQFF
TGTGCCAGCAGTTTGATCCGGGACAGTCCCTACAATGAGCAGTTCTTC
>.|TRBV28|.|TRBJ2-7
CASSFLDNYEQYF
TGTGCCAGCAGTTTCCTAGACAATTACGAGCAGTACTTC
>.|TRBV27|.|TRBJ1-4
CASGRNEKLFF
TGTGCCAGCGGTCGGAATGAAAAACTGTTTTTT
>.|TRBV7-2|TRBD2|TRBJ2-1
CASTIAGRGDNEQFF
TGTGCCAGCACTATCGCGGGGCGGGGGGACAATGAGCAGTTCTTC
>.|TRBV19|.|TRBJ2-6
CASQGRSSGANVLTF
TGTGCCAGTCAAGGAAGGAGCTCTGGGGCCAACGTCCTGACTTTC
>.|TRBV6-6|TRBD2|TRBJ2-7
CASSFGTSGSSYEQYF
TGTGCCAGCAGTTTCGGGACTAGCGGGAGCTCCTACGAGCAGTACTTC
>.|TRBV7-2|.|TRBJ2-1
CASSPLKLEQFF
TGTGCCAGCAGCCCTCTCAAACTAGAGCAGTTCTTC
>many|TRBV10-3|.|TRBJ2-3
CAISEGYKAQYF
TGTGCCATCAGTGAGGGCTACAAGGCGCAGTATTTT
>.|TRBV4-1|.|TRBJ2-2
CASSQDAANTGELFF
TGCGCCAGCAGCCAAGATGCAGCGAACACCGGGGAGCTGTTTTTT
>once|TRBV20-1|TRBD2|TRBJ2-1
CSAYGRAGGSVQFF
TGCAGTGCTTATGGACGAGCGGGGGGGTCTGTGCAGTTCTTC
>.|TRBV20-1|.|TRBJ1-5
CSASLTDQPQHF
TGCAGTGCCTCATTGACCGATCAGCCCCAGCATTTT
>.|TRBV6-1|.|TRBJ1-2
CASSGRGSGYTF
TGTGCCAGCAGTGGTAGGGGCAGCGGCTACACCTTC
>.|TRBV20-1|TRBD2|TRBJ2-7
CSAREIGRGETYEQYF
TGCAGTGCTAGAGAGATCGGGCGGGGGGAAACCTACGAGCAGTACTTC
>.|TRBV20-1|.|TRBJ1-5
CSAREEGLGNQPQHF
TGCAGTGCACGAGAGGAGGGATTGGGCAATCAGCCCCAGCATTTT
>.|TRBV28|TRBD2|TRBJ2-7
CASMGGWEQYF
TGTGCCAGCATGGGGGGGTGGGAGCAGTACTTC
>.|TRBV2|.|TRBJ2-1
CASQRDLSYNEQFF
TGTGCCAGTCAGAGGGACCTCTCCTACAATGAGCAGTTCTTC
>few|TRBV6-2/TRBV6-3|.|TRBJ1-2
CATRDGYFYGYTF
TGTGCCACAAGGGACGGGTATTTCTATGGCTACACCTTC
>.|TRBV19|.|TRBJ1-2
CASSIGEGYTF
TGTGCCAGTAGTATTGGGGAAGGCTACACCTTC
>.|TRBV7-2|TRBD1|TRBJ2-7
CASSLATGGAYEQYF
TGTGCCAGCAGCTTAGCAACAGGGGGCGCTTACGAGCAGTACTTC
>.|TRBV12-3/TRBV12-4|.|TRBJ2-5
CANSWGETQYF
TGTGCCAACAGTTGGGGTGAGACCCAGTACTTC
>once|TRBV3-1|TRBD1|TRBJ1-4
CASSRGTGVNEKLFF
TGTGCCAGCAGCCGGGGGACAGGGGTTAATGAAAAACTGTTTTTT